This T cell receptor (beta chain) was recorded in a study of blood T cell repertoires in COVID-19. Turning to the study itself: The samples span acute and convalescent COVID-19 from the United States, Italy and Spain.

Assay: immunoSEQ multiplex PCR; the TCRdb copy retains only in-frame clones and omits some. The sample lists 200,000 to 300,000 clones; more than 65% were seen once. V gave up 4 bases and J gave up 0 bases; unmatched junction bases: 11. CDR1 MNHNS and CDR2 SASEGT come from the germline V gene. The CDR3 loop spans 17 amino acids. This TCR came from a middle-aged man who had recovered from COVID-19. Sequenced input: peripheral blood. The chain has TRBV6-1 and TRBJ1-1, with 7 bases fitting TRBD1. The CDR3 spells CASSGPTGAVMNTEAFF. The CDR3 bases are TGTGCCAGCAGTGGTCCTACAGGGGCCGTAATGAACACTGAAGCTTTCTTT.